This entry lists 14 T cell receptor beta chains sequenced from one sample in a study of T-cell reconstitution after alpha-beta-depleted transplantation in children. Preparation of the TCRbeta library involved a method that used unique molecular identifiers. A single record per CDR3 protein comes from TCRdb applying MiXCR to the PCR reads. The data show approximately 500,000 distinct CDR3 sequences, roughly a tenth seen once. Specimen: PBMCs, collected before TCRalphabeta/CD19-depleted stem cell transplant. The receptors originated from a child aged 2 to 10 with inherited bone marrow failure, due to receive a stem cell transplant.

Regarding this clonotype: An end of the junction differs from the germline gene, which may be a read error. The gene calls are TRBV12-3 or TRBV12-4 and TRBJ2-3, with D possibly TRBD2 on 7 matching bases. The CDR3 is made up of 15 amino acids. For the CDR3, the DNA is TGTGCCAGCAGTTTTTGGGGAGGGGGACCGGGCGTGACTGATTTT. Its translation: CASSFWGGGPGVTDF.

V is TRBV12-3 or TRBV12-4 and J is TRBJ2-7; 10 nucleotides line up with TRBD2. This CDR3 contains 17 residues. V dropped 1 base and J dropped 3; count of bases not matched to a gene: 9. The DNA of the CDR3 is TGTGCCAGCAGTTTAGGCCCGGGTACTAGCGGGAACTACGAGCAGTACTTC. Encoded protein: CASSLGPGTSGNYEQYF.

In its sample, this clonotype was seen many times. The chain couples TRBV6-5 to TRBJ2-2, with 9 bases that match TRBD1. V shed 5 bases, J shed 1 base, and the junction held 8 bases outside the gene matches. Per germline, CDR1 MNHEY and CDR2 SVGAGI. This CDR3 has 17 amino acids. CDR3 sequence (DNA): TGTGCCAGCAGTCCCAACGGACAGGGGAGGAACACCGGGGAGCTGTTTTTT. This sequence encodes CASSPNGQGRNTGELFF.

There are a few counts of this clonotype. The chain employs TRBV7-2 and TRBJ2-5; D is unclear. CDR3 length equals 12 residues. Germline CDR1 is SGHTA and CDR2 is FQGNSA. Trimming removed 5 bases from V and 4 bases from J, with 8 bases in between. The CDR3 DNA follows: TGTGCCAGCAGCCCGCTTCCAGAGACCCAGTACTTC. It specifies CASSPLPETQYF.

The sample holds many counts of this clonotype. The J gene is TRBJ1-6, the V gene TRBV7-8; possible D gene TRBD1, 5 bases. The length of the CDR3 is 14 residues. Trimming removed 1 base at V and 10 bases at J, with 11 bases between. CDR1 and CDR2 (germline): SGHVS, FQNEAQ. The CDR3 loop reads CASSLVGGRSPLHF. The DNA of the CDR3 is TGTGCCAGCAGCTTAGTTGGGGGACGGTCACCCCTCCACTTT.

In its sample, this clonotype was seen many times. The rearrangement joins TRBV28 to TRBJ2-4; 11 bases match TRBD2. The CDR3 has 16 amino acids. V shed 5 bases and J 5 bases; nucleotides not matched to a gene: 8. Per the germline V gene, CDR1 is MDHEN and CDR2 is SYDVKM. The CDR3 region is CASSQVAGGYENIQYF. The CDR3, as DNA: TGTGCCAGCAGTCAGGTAGCGGGAGGGTACGAAAACATTCAGTACTTC.

This sequence joins TRBV5-4 and TRBJ2-5, with D uncertain. Germline assignment: CDR1 SGHNT and CDR2 YYREEE (reference sequence). Trimming cost V 2 bases and J 5 bases, with 31 bases left between them. This CDR3 region has 20 residues. The CDR3 DNA reads as TGTGCCAGCAGCTTTCGGTTTGTAATCGTGGGAAGGAATAATGAGGAGACCCAGTACTTC. Encoded protein: CASSFRFVIVGRNNEETQYF. Looking up the rest from reference TRBV5-4 and TRBJ2-5 gives the full variable domain: ETGVTQSPTHLIKTRGQQVTLRCSSQSGHNTVSWYQQALGQGPQFIFQYYREEENGRGNFPPRFSGLQFPNYSSELNVNALELDDSALYLCASSFRFVIVGRNNEETQYFGPGTRLLVL.

This clonotype was counted between two and nine times. The V and J genes are TRBV4-2 and TRBJ1-1; 11 bases are shared with TRBD1. J lost 3 bases, V lost 5 bases, and 5 bases had no gene match. Germline assignment: CDR1 LGHNA and CDR2 YNFKEQ. The CDR3 loop spans 15 amino acids. The CDR3 region is CASSAWGQGDTEAFF. DNA of the CDR3: TGTGCCAGCAGCGCGTGGGGACAGGGGGACACTGAAGCTTTCTTT.

This clonotype was detected only a few times. The chain has TRBV18 and TRBJ2-1; 9 bases agree with TRBD1. CDR3 length equals 16 residues. CDR1 and CDR2 (germline): KGHSH, LQKENI. V lost 3 bases to trimming and J lost 4 bases; unmatched junction nucleotides: 7. The CDR3 DNA sequence: TGTGCCAGCTCACCTTCCGGGACAGGGATATACAATGAGCAGTTCTTC. Translated: CASSPSGTGIYNEQFF. The full variable domain, in which reference TRBV18 and TRBJ2-1 provide the parts outside the CDR3, is NAGVMQNPRHLVRRRGQEARLRCSPMKGHSHVYWYRQLPEEGLKFMVYLQKENIIDESGMPKERFSAEFPKEGPSILRIQQVVRGDSAAYFCASSPSGTGIYNEQFFGPGTRLTVL.

This clonotype came up many times. The gene calls are TRBV20-1 and TRBJ2-7; D uncertain. V was trimmed by 6 bases and J by 6 bases, leaving 12 bases between them. The germline gives CDR1 DFQATT, CDR2 SNEGSKA (reference sequence). CDR3 size: 11 residues. In DNA, the CDR3 is TGCAGTGCCAGTCAAAGCCCCGAGCAGTACTTC. Translation: CSASQSPEQYF.

Remarks on this clonotype: Possible read error: a much larger clone is one base away. The V gene is TRBV27, the J gene TRBJ2-7, with no clear D. The V end lost 1 base, the J end lost 4 bases, and 11 bases lay between the germline ends. Germline loops: CDR1 MNHEY, CDR2 SMNVEV (reference sequence). The CDR3 contains 14 residues. Here the CDR3 reads CASSLFRAAYEQYF. DNA of the CDR3: TGTGCCAGCAGTTTATTTCGGGCGGCATACGAGCAGTACTTC.

This clonotype has a count of ten or more. V and J are TRBV29-1 and TRBJ2-7; 8 positions match TRBD2. CDR1 and CDR2 from the germline V gene are SQVTM and ANQGSEA. J gave up 10 bases and V 3 bases, and 11 bases lay outside the gene matches. The CDR3 contains 13 residues. CDR3: CSVEAGRALYQYF. CDR3 nucleotide sequence: TGCAGCGTTGAGGCCGGGAGGGCCCTCTATCAGTACTTC.

This clonotype was seen ten or more times. The J gene is TRBJ2-4, the V gene TRBV6-5; 12 nucleotides line up with TRBD2. V trimming: 2 bases; J trimming: 8 bases; junction bases outside the gene matches: 10. The CDR3 is 17 residues long. Germline V gene sequence: CDR1 MNHEY, CDR2 SVGAGI. CDR3 DNA sequence: TGTGCCAGCAGTTACGGGCTAGCGGGAGGGCAGGGGGACATTCAGTACTTC. This codes for CASSYGLAGGQGDIQYF.

The table lists this clonotype with a few counts. The rearrangement links TRBV20-1 to TRBJ2-2; the D gene could be TRBD1 or TRBD2 (5 bases each). The CDR3 extends over 14 amino acids. The V gene lost 1 base and the J gene lost 5 bases, with 11 bases spanning the gap. Germline V gene lookup returns CDR1 DFQATT and CDR2 SNEGSKA (reference sequence). In DNA form, the CDR3 reads TGCAGTGCTAGAGCTGGGGGATGGACCGGGGAGCTGTTTTTT. Residues: CSARAGGWTGELFF.